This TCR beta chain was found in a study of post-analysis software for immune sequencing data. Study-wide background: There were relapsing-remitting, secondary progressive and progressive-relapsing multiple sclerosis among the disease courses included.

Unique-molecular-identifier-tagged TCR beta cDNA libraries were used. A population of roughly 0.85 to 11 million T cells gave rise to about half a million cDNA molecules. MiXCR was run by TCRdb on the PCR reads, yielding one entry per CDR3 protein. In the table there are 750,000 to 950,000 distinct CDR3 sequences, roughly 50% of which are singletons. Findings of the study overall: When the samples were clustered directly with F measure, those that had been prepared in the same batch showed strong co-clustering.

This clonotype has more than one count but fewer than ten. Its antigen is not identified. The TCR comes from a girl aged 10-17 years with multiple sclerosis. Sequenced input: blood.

The CDR3 here is CSARVDDRDYQPQHF. DNA of the CDR3: TGCAGTGCTAGAGTCGATGACAGGGATTATCAGCCCCAGCATTTT. J is TRBJ1-5 and V is TRBV20-1, with 7 bases matching TRBD1. Germline CDR1 reads DFQATT; CDR2 reads SNEGSKA (reference sequence). J lost 5 bases, V lost 1 base, and 8 bases had no gene match. The CDR3 runs to 15 residues.